This T cell receptor beta chain is from a study of cytomegalovirus exposure and HLA in healthy donors. Study overall: From about 180 million T cells, an earlier analysis saw 100 million to 140 million unique TCR beta sequences. Study-level findings and limits: In an earlier analysis, productive rearrangement rates for most beta V segments clustered near 87% or 30%. The study recorded 164 TCR beta chains that were cytomegalovirus-associated.

This clone was seen a handful of times. The antigen remains undetermined. The PCR had 60 Vbeta and 13 Jbeta primers. Measured with immunoSEQ multiplex PCR; TCRdb has only the in-frame clones, and not every one. The sample records roughly 130,000 clones, 65% to 80% being singletons. The length of the CDR3 is 14 residues. The V gene's germline CDR1 is SGHRS and CDR2 YFSETQ. V was pared by 4 bases and J by 1 base, with 11 bases between. Though probably carrying unrecorded immune exposures, donors were nominally healthy at sampling. Sequenced material: PBMCs. The clonotype comes from a human donor in good health. This chain links TRBV5-1 with TRBJ1-1; D unresolved. The CDR3 loop is CASSRSMENTEAFF. CDR3 nucleotides: TGCGCCAGCAGCCGGAGCATGGAGAACACTGAAGCTTTCTTT.